This T cell receptor beta chain is drawn from a study of blood T cells in healthy people across ages. The J segment lost 4 bases and the V segment lost 6 bases, leaving 21 bases of the junction unmatched. The CDR3 has 18 residues. Per the germline V gene, CDR1 is SQVTM and CDR2 is ANQGSEA. With a J-beta primer mix and a sample-barcoded 5' primer, a second PCR ran about 6 to 11 cycles. Using its own MiXCR run on the 5' RACE reads, TCRdb lists one record per CDR3 protein. The sample contains roughly 1,500,000 distinct CDR3 sequences, roughly 32% of which appear only once. Per-sample PBMC isolation yielded at least 7 million cells. Per sample, no less than 5 micrograms of total RNA were extracted.

This sequence joins TRBV29-1 and TRBJ1-1, with 9 nucleotides matching TRBD1. This receptor was obtained from a woman aged 25 to 39 in good health. Material: blood. CDR3 coding DNA: TGCAGCGTAACCTCCGTAGCCGGGACAGGGACCGCGGGCACTGAAGCTTTCTTT. It specifies CSVTSVAGTGTAGTEAFF.